The entry below describes one T cell receptor beta chain. Generated by immunoSEQ multiplex PCR, the TCRdb table keeps only in-frame clones and is missing some. The sample has 55,000 to 75,000 clones; approximately 72% are singletons. Unmatched junction bases numbered 2, after V lost 3 bases and J lost 5 bases. This CDR3 spans 15 amino acids. Germline CDR1 reads SGHDT; CDR2 reads YYEEEE. The data are from a study of blood T cell repertoires in COVID-19. Sequenced: peripheral blood. This receptor was identified in a woman between 70 and 85 years old with COVID-19, enrolled during active disease. V usage is TRBV5-6 and J usage is TRBJ2-3; 14 bases match TRBD2. CDR3 sequence reads: CASSYGLAGGDTQYF. In nucleotides, the CDR3 is TGTGCCAGCAGCTATGGACTAGCGGGAGGAGATACGCAGTATTTT.